This TCR beta chain was sequenced for a study of blood T cell repertoires in COVID-19. Study in general: T cells, B-cell-depleted T cells, or PBMCs provided the cDNA or gDNA that served as material.

Patients at the Seattle site were enrolled during active infection and followed longitudinally. Germline CDR1 and CDR2: LNHDA and SQIVND (reference sequence). J was trimmed by 4 bases and V by 8 bases; bases with no gene match: 9. The CDR3 length is 15 residues. The authors' processing: Amplification of reference gene primers provided the estimated nucleated cell counts. TCRdb keeps only in-frame clones here, not all; method: immunoSEQ multiplex PCR. D and trimming were read from the DNA, whereas the V and J calls and clone size are those reported in that table. The sample lists approximately 240,000 clones; approximately 91% were seen once.

This TCR was recovered from a man aged 25-45 years with COVID-19, enrolled during active disease. The sequencing sample was made of peripheral blood. The gene calls are TRBV19 and TRBJ1-5; 9 bases align to TRBD1. CDR3 loop: CASLPGTGNNQPQHF. Written as DNA, the CDR3 is TGTGCCAGTCTGCCGGGGACAGGGAATAATCAGCCCCAGCATTTT.